These 19 T cell receptor beta chains share one sample of origin, sequenced in a study of blood T cell repertoires in COVID-19. Sequencing used immunoSEQ multiplex PCR; TCRdb keeps in-frame clones, though not all of them. The sample has over 200,000 clones, 88% seen once. Sequences were obtained from peripheral blood. Every receptor here comes from a man aged 55 to 70 who had recovered from COVID-19.

The chain employs TRBV19 and TRBJ1-6; tentative D call: TRBD1 (6 bases). This CDR3 has 20 residues. V was trimmed by 3 bases and J by 7 bases, leaving 28 bases between them. CDR1 and CDR2 (germline): LNHDA, SQIVND (reference sequence). The CDR3 region has the DNA TGTGCCAGTAGTATTCTTTTCTCACCACAGACAGGCGGCAGGAATTCACCCCTCCACTTT. Residues: CASSILFSPQTGGRNSPLHF.

The CDR3 DNA reads TGTGCCAGCTCACTGTACCCGGACACTGAAGCTTTCTTT. Its translation: CASSLYPDTEAFF. The chain carries TRBV18 and TRBJ1-1; the D is unclear. Trimming took 4 bases from V and 3 from J, leaving 9 bases between them. Germline V lookup: CDR1 KGHSH, CDR2 LQKENI. The CDR3 runs 13 residues.

The chain joins TRBV7-4 to TRBJ2-7; 8 bases agree with TRBD1. CDR3 length: 13 residues. The germline CDR1 and CDR2 sequences are SGHVT and SQSDAQ. Germline trimming cut 6 bases from V and 5 bases from J; bases unmatched to any gene: 6. CDR3: CASSSTGGHEQYF. CDR3 bases: TGTGCCAGCAGTTCAACAGGGGGTCACGAGCAGTACTTC.

The chain recombines TRBV5-1 with TRBJ2-3; 10 positions match TRBD2. In germline, CDR1 is SGHRS, CDR2 YFSETQ. This CDR3 spans 15 amino acids. V lost 4 bases to trimming and J lost 4 bases; unmatched junction nucleotides: 6. The CDR3 coding sequence is TGCGCCAGCAGCGAGCGGGGGGGCTTCTCAGATACGCAGTATTTT. It encodes CASSERGGFSDTQYF.

J is TRBJ1-6 and V is TRBV2; TRBD1 agrees at 10 bases. CDR3 length equals 17 residues. Germline CDR1 reads SNHLY; CDR2 reads FYNNEI. Trimming at V came to 8 bases and at J to 4 bases, leaving 11 bases not matched to a gene. The CDR3 DNA is TGTGCCAGCTCATCAACTCCGGGACAGGGGTATAATTCACCCCTCCACTTT. Amino acid sequence: CASSSTPGQGYNSPLHF.

The rearrangement links TRBV4-2 to TRBJ2-7; TRBD1 matches at 8 bases. Trimming took 4 bases from V and 4 from J; bases not matched to a gene: 9. Germline CDR1 LGHNA, CDR2 YNFKEQ. The CDR3 is made up of 15 amino acids. The CDR3 DNA follows: TGTGCCAGCAGCCCTAACGGACAGGGCCGATACGAGCAGTACTTC. It yields the protein CASSPNGQGRYEQYF.

This chain uses TRBV30 with TRBJ1-2; 9 positions match TRBD1. This CDR3 has 10 amino acids. Germline values: CDR1 GTSNPN, CDR2 SVGIG (reference sequence). V gave up 5 bases and J gave up 8 bases; unmatched junction bases: 0. The CDR3 region has the DNA TGTGCCTGGGGACAGGGGGGCTACACCTTC. Translation gives CAWGQGGYTF.

The genes are TRBV5-1 and TRBJ2-1, with 10 bases that match TRBD2. Germline V gives CDR1 SGHRS, CDR2 YFSETQ. This CDR3 is 18 amino acids long. The ends lost 0 bases at V and 0 bases at J; junction bases unmatched: 6. The CDR3 reads CASSLASGGRSSYNEQFF. The CDR3 DNA reads TGCGCCAGCAGCTTGGCTAGCGGGGGCCGGAGCTCCTACAATGAGCAGTTCTTC.

This chain joins TRBV7-2 and TRBJ2-5; 11 nucleotides line up with TRBD2. The length of the CDR3 is 15 residues. From germline, CDR1 is SGHTA and CDR2 FQGNSA. With 1 base clipped from V and 5 bases from J, the junction kept 3 bases outside the gene matches. CDR3 sequence (DNA): TGTGCCAGCAGCTTAGGACTAGCGGGGTGGGAGACCCAGTACTTC. Translating gives CASSLGLAGWETQYF.

The chain uses TRBV6-2 or TRBV6-3 and TRBJ2-7; 9 bases align to TRBD1. Unmatched junction bases numbered 4, after V lost 1 base and J lost 0 bases. The germline gives CDR1 MNHEY, CDR2 SVGEGT. The CDR3 has 16 amino acids. In nucleotides, the CDR3 is TGTGCCAGCAGTTACTTGGGACAGGGTCTCTCCTACGAGCAGTACTTC. Its translation is CASSYLGQGLSYEQYF.

The chain joins TRBV5-1 to TRBJ2-1; 7 bases are a match to TRBD1. The germline CDR1 and CDR2 sequences are SGHRS and YFSETQ. The CDR3 covers 15 residues. With V trimmed by 4 bases and J by 0 bases, 4 bases remained unmatched. The CDR3 nucleotides read TGCGCCAGCAGCCCCAGGGACAGCTCCTACAATGAGCAGTTCTTC. It is translated as CASSPRDSSYNEQFF.

The chain's CDR3 is CASSLGPLAGLYEQYF. CDR3 nucleotide sequence: TGTGCCAGCAGCTTAGGGCCACTAGCGGGGCTATACGAGCAGTACTTC. This chain connects TRBV11-2 to TRBJ2-7; 10 bases are shared with TRBD2. The junction had 7 bases not matched to a gene; V was cut back by 1 base and J by 4 bases. CDR3 length equals 16 residues. The germline CDR1 and CDR2 sequences are SGHAT and FQNNGV.

The V gene is TRBV7-6, the J gene TRBJ1-3; the match to TRBD1 covers 7 bases. After removal of 3 bases from V and 4 bases from J, the junction contained 6 bases not matched to a gene. The CDR3 extends over 15 amino acids. The germline CDR1 and CDR2 sequences are SGHVS and FNYEAQ. CDR3 DNA: TGTGCCAGCAGCTTGGCCGGGACAGTAGGAAACACCATATATTTT. Translated: CASSLAGTVGNTIYF.

The rearrangement uses TRBV7-2 and TRBJ1-2, with a tentative D call TRBD1 (6 bases). From germline, CDR1 is SGHTA and CDR2 FQGNSA. The CDR3 runs to 16 residues. Trimming pared 5 bases from V and 4 bases from J, leaving 20 bases between. The CDR3 spells CASSPSIPGHGYGYTF. The DNA of the CDR3 is TGTGCCAGCAGCCCCTCCATCCCGGGACACGGCTATGGCTACACCTTC.

The gene calls are TRBV14 and TRBJ2-2, with a possible D match to TRBD2 (5 bases). Per the germline V gene, CDR1 is SGHDN and CDR2 is FVKESK. The CDR3 has 15 residues. V lost 3 bases and J lost 3, with 11 bases in between. The DNA for the CDR3 is TGTGCCAGCAGCCATCGAGGGTTGCACACCGGGGAGCTGTTTTTT. This gives the protein CASSHRGLHTGELFF.

The genes are TRBV7-3 and TRBJ2-2; 10 nucleotides agree with TRBD2. Per germline, CDR1 SGHTA and CDR2 FQGTGA. Trimming at V came to 2 bases and at J to 6 bases, leaving 6 bases not matched to a gene. This CDR3 is 16 amino acids long. CDR3 sequence: CASSLLPSGGPGELFF. The CDR3 nucleotides are TGTGCCAGCAGCTTACTGCCTAGCGGGGGACCCGGGGAGCTGTTTTTT.

The chain links TRBV2 to TRBJ2-5; 8 positions agree with TRBD1. Germline V lookup: CDR1 SNHLY, CDR2 FYNNEI. The CDR3 consists of 13 residues. The V and J ends lost 8 bases and 4 bases, in that order; junction bases with no gene match: 6. In DNA form, the CDR3 reads TGTGCCAGCCGACAGGGGATCGGAGAGACCCAGTACTTC. Translated: CASRQGIGETQYF.

V and J are TRBV11-2 and TRBJ1-4; D not resolved. The germline V and J ends were trimmed by 1 base and 4 bases, with 7 bases remaining between them. The germline V gene encodes CDR1 SGHAT and CDR2 FQNNGV. The CDR3 sequence is 14 residues long. The CDR3 loop is CASSLVQFNEKLFF. In DNA form, the CDR3 reads TGTGCCAGCAGCTTAGTACAGTTTAATGAAAAACTGTTTTTT.

This chain links TRBV21-1 with TRBJ1-4. TRBV21-1 is an annotated pseudogene. The CDR3 is 15 residues long. The CDR3 sequence: CASSTGSSTNEKLFF. In DNA form, the CDR3 reads TGTGCCAGCAGCACTGGGAGCTCAACTAATGAAAAACTGTTTTTT.